The sequence of this T cell receptor beta chain was determined in a study of cytomegalovirus exposure and HLA in healthy donors. Study as a whole: Earlier sequencing of 200 million or so T cells yielded approximately 120 million unique TCR beta sequences.

This PCR relied on a set of 60 Vbeta primers and 13 Jbeta primers. Generated by immunoSEQ multiplex PCR, the TCRdb table keeps only in-frame clones and is missing some. The data hold under 200,000 clones, with less than 90% observed a single time. The V gene's germline CDR1 is MGHRA and CDR2 YSYEKL. The CDR3 length is 16 residues. V was clipped by 2 bases and J by 7 bases; unmatched bases: 8. The study, taken as a whole, reports: Being productive about 87% or about 30% of the time was typical of most TCR beta V segments in an earlier analysis. As a later analysis showed, a missense DCLRE1C variant was linked to trimming of TCR beta V- and J-genes. In vitro experiments confirmed that a few CMV-associated chains were specific for CMV antigens.

This clone has only a few counts. Its antigen is as yet unknown. The chain recombines TRBV4-1 with TRBJ1-4, with 9 bases lining up with TRBD1. This sequence was found in a woman aged 18-29 years in good health and CMV-seronegative. Sequences were obtained from PBMCs. The CDR3 region is CASSQLTGTGSEKLFF. The CDR3 bases are TGCGCCAGCAGCCAACTGACCGGGACAGGGAGTGAAAAACTGTTTTTT.